Listed below are T cell receptor beta chains from one sample, sequenced in a study of a mutant IDH1 vaccine in newly diagnosed glioma. This table comes from immunoSEQ multiplex PCR, and its TCRdb copy is limited to in-frame clones, with some not included. The sample includes roughly 30,000 clones, about 79% of them seen just once. Antigens of these TCRs are unknown. This specimen consisted of PBMCs, obtained from a glioma patient whose treatment included an IDH1 peptide vaccine. These receptors were collected from a man aged 30-40 years with glioma. CDR3s include the opening cysteine and the closing phenylalanine or tryptophan. D genes are given only for firm matches. The listing skips clone size in some rows; elsewhere it reads once, few, many or a size class.

CDR3aa	CDR3nt	d_gene	j_gene	v_gene	abundance
CASSFGTALFDEQFF	TGTGCCAGCAGCTTCGGGACTGCTCTTTTTGATGAGCAGTTCTTC	-	TRBJ2-1	TRBV11-3	-
CSVLLPSGRAKTQYF	TGCAGCGTTTTGCTCCCTAGCGGGAGGGCCAAGACCCAGTACTTC	TRBD2	TRBJ2-5	TRBV29-1	-
CASSKQGVDPEAFF	TGCGCCAGCAGCAAACAGGGTGTAGACCCTGAAGCTTTCTTT	-	TRBJ1-1	TRBV5-1	-
CASSLGQGQTYEQYF	TGTGCCAGCAGCTTAGGGCAGGGGCAGACCTACGAGCAGTACTTC	-	TRBJ2-7	TRBV7-8	-
CASSQSGGAYEQYF	TGTGCCAGCAGCCAGAGCGGGGGGGCGTACGAGCAGTACTTC	TRBD2	TRBJ2-7	TRBV7-8	-
CSGYRGTNTEAFF	TGCAGCGGATACCGAGGAACGAACACTGAAGCTTTCTTT	-	TRBJ1-1	TRBV29-1	few
CASSEDTTYEQYF	TGTGCCAGCAGCGAGGACACGACCTACGAGCAGTACTTC	-	TRBJ2-7	TRBV7-8	large
CASSSLTGGHQPQHF	TGTGCCAGCAGTTCCCTGACAGGGGGCCATCAGCCCCAGCATTTT	TRBD1	TRBJ1-5	TRBV28	few
CASSISGSQPQHF	TGTGCCAGTAGTATATCCGGCTCTCAGCCCCAGCATTTT	-	TRBJ1-5	TRBV19	-
CASSLFLNIQYF	TGTGCCAGCAGCCTTTTCTTAAACATTCAGTACTTC	-	TRBJ2-4	TRBV6-9	-
CASSQGTGPYGYTF	TGCGCCAGCAGCCAAGGGACAGGGCCCTATGGCTACACCTTC	TRBD1	TRBJ1-2	TRBV4-3	-
CASSLIQADSPLHF	TGCGCCAGCAGCTTAATACAGGCTGATTCACCCCTCCACTTT	-	TRBJ1-6	TRBV5-1	-
CASSLVGQGGYGYTF	TGTGCCAGCAGCTTGGTGGGGCAGGGGGGCTATGGCTACACCTTC	TRBD1	TRBJ1-2	TRBV5-5	-
CASSLVKLRQGMIETQYF	TGTGCCAGCAGCTTAGTAAAGTTGAGACAGGGGATGATTGAGACCCAGTACTTC	TRBD1	TRBJ2-5	TRBV7-9	-
CASSPEHSQGEAFF	TGTGCCAGCAGCCCCGAACATTCTCAGGGCGAGGCTTTCTTT	-	TRBJ1-1	TRBV5-6	-
CASSRGTSGRYNEQFF	TGCGCCAGCAGCAGAGGGACTAGCGGGCGATACAATGAGCAGTTCTTC	TRBD2	TRBJ2-1	TRBV5-1	-
CASSYSGTWEPQHF	TGTGCCAGCAGTTACTCTGGGACTTGGGAGCCCCAGCATTTT	-	TRBJ1-5	TRBV6-6	-
CASSLRDNYEQYF	TGCGCCAGCAGCCTTCGGGACAACTACGAGCAGTACTTC	-	TRBJ2-7	TRBV4-1	-
CASSRTGTPNEKLFF	TGTGCCAGTAGTAGAACCGGGACTCCTAATGAAAAACTGTTTTTT	-	TRBJ1-4	TRBV19	-
CASGLNPGQETQYF	TGTGCTAGTGGTTTGAACCCTGGCCAAGAGACCCAGTACTTC	-	TRBJ2-5	TRBV12-5	-
CAWRPRGGRDQPQHF	TGTGCCTGGAGACCCAGGGGGGGCCGGGATCAGCCCCAGCATTTT	TRBD1	TRBJ1-5	TRBV30	-
CASSFRIVTF	TGTGCCAGCTCCTTCAGGATCGTTACCTTC	-	TRBJ1-2	TRBV6-1	-
CASSEDGAANYGYTF	TGTGCCAGCAGTGAAGACGGAGCAGCTAACTATGGCTACACCTTC	-	TRBJ1-2	TRBV2	-
CSVVDRSSSGNTIYF	TGCAGCGTTGTAGACAGGTCGAGCTCTGGAAACACCATATATTTT	-	TRBJ1-3	TRBV29-1	once
CASSVGQGGFQPQHF	TGTGCCAGCAGCGTGGGTCAGGGGGGTTTTCAGCCCCAGCATTTT	TRBD1	TRBJ1-5	TRBV9	-
CASSPLGVGMNTEAFF	TGTGCCAGCAGCCCTTTGGGGGTGGGGATGAACACTGAAGCTTTCTTT	-	TRBJ1-1	TRBV5-8	few
CATSRDLGRGTEAFF	TGTGCCACCAGCAGAGATCTTGGGCGTGGGACTGAAGCTTTCTTT	-	TRBJ1-1	TRBV15	-
CASSLGGVSYEQYF	TGTGCCAGCAGCTTGGGTGGCGTTTCCTACGAGCAGTACTTC	-	TRBJ2-7	TRBV5-4	-
CASSPRQGSGNTIYF	TGTGCCAGCTCACCACGACAGGGCTCTGGAAACACCATATATTTT	TRBD1	TRBJ1-3	TRBV18	-
CASSLSRAYEQYF	TGTGCCAGCAGTTTATCAAGGGCCTACGAGCAGTACTTC	-	TRBJ2-7	TRBV27	-
CASSVGGLSYEQYF	TGTGCCAGCAGCGTAGGCGGGTTGTCCTACGAGCAGTACTTC	-	TRBJ2-7	TRBV9	-
CASSLRREYEQYF	TGTGCCAGCAGCTTAAGGAGAGAGTACGAGCAGTACTTC	-	TRBJ2-7	TRBV7-2	-
CASSEERNTGELFF	TGTGCCAGCAGTGAAGAGAGGAACACCGGGGAGCTGTTTTTT	-	TRBJ2-2	TRBV2	few
CSVDGPGDRGEYF	TGCAGCGTTGATGGTCCCGGTGACAGGGGAGAGTATTTT	TRBD1	TRBJ2-3	TRBV29-1	-
CASSLGHRQETQYF	TGCGCCAGCAGCTTGGGACACAGACAAGAGACCCAGTACTTC	-	TRBJ2-5	TRBV5-1	-
CASSFGTLPYEQYF	TGTGCCAGCAGCTTCGGGACACTACCCTACGAGCAGTACTTC	-	TRBJ2-7	TRBV7-3	-
CASSLGMFQETQYF	TGTGCCAGCAGCTTGGGAATGTTCCAAGAGACCCAGTACTTC	-	TRBJ2-5	TRBV5-6	-
CASSLRAGTAGNSPLHF	TGTGCCAGCAGCTTAAGGGCCGGGACAGCAGGGAATTCACCCCTCCACTTT	TRBD1	TRBJ1-6	TRBV7-3	-
CASSETSGGISTQYF	TGTGCCAGCAGCGAGACTAGCGGGGGGATTAGTACGCAGTATTTT	TRBD2	TRBJ2-3	TRBV6-4	-
CASSDAVGQGNYGYTF	TGTGCCAGCAGTGACGCCGTAGGACAGGGGAACTATGGCTACACCTTC	TRBD1	TRBJ1-2	TRBV2	-
CASSWGMGGEQYF	TGTGCCAGCAGTTGGGGAATGGGGGGGGAGCAGTACTTC	TRBD2	TRBJ2-7	TRBV27	few
CASRDRDLRQPQHF	TGTGCCAGCAGGGACAGAGACCTAAGACAGCCCCAGCATTTT	-	TRBJ1-5	TRBV2	-
CASSSGQGNSPLHF	TGTGCCAGCAGTTCAGGACAGGGGAATTCACCCCTCCACTTT	TRBD1	TRBJ1-6	TRBV6-6	once
CASSPSTGQSGNTIYF	TGTGCCAGCTCACCATCGACTGGCCAATCTGGAAACACCATATATTTT	-	TRBJ1-3	TRBV18	-
CASSQATDNTEAFF	TGCGCCAGCAGCCAAGCCACAGATAACACTGAAGCTTTCTTT	-	TRBJ1-1	TRBV4-1	few
CASSSGQGIDQPQHF	TGTGCCAGCAGTTCGGGACAGGGCATTGATCAGCCCCAGCATTTT	TRBD1	TRBJ1-5	TRBV27	few
CASSEGGMQETQYF	TGTGCCAGCAGTGAGGGCGGGATGCAAGAGACCCAGTACTTC	-	TRBJ2-5	TRBV2	-